This T cell receptor beta chain was retrieved from a study of blood T cells in healthy people across ages. Using a J-beta primer mix together with a sample-barcoded 5' primer, a second PCR was run for roughly 7 to 11 cycles. TCRdb processed the 5' RACE reads anew with MiXCR; each CDR3 protein has one entry. The table includes about 640,000 distinct CDR3 sequences, roughly 58% detected once. For this clonotype: Its antigen remains unknown.

CDR3 size: 13 residues. V was shortened by 6 bases and J by 7 bases, with 16 bases between the two germline ends. General study findings and limits: Long-lived donors exceeded aged donors in naive CD4+ cells and diversity.

Sequenced: blood. The origin of this receptor is a man in his fifties or sixties in good health. This chain joins TRBV12-3 or TRBV12-4 and TRBJ2-7, with a tentative D call TRBD2 (6 bases). The CDR3 loop is CASRVSSANEQYF. CDR3 DNA sequence: TGTGCCAGCAGGGTTTCTAGCGCGAATGAGCAGTACTTC.